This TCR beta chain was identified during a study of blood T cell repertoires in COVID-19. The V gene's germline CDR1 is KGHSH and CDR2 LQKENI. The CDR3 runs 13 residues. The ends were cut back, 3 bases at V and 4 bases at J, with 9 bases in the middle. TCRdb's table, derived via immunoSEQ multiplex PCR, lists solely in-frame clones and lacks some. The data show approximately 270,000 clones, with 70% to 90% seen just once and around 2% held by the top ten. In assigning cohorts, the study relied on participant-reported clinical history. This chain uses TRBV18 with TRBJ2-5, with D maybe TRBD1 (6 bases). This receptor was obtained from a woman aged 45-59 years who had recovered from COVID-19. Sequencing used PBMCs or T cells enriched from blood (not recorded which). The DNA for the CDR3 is TGTGCCAGCTCACCCGGACAGCTAGAGACCCAGTACTTC. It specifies CASSPGQLETQYF. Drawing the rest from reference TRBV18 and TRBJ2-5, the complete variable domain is NAGVMQNPRHLVRRRGQEARLRCSPMKGHSHVYWYRQLPEEGLKFMVYLQKENIIDESGMPKERFSAEFPKEGPSILRIQQVVRGDSAAYFCASSPGQLETQYFGPGTRLLVL.